This TCR beta chain derives from a study of blood T cell repertoires in COVID-19. At the level of the study: Whether acute or convalescent, the COVID-19 samples came from the United States, Italy and Spain. From T cells, B-cell-depleted T cells, or PBMCs came the material, which was cDNA or gDNA.

With 1 base removed from V and 4 bases from J, the gap between germline ends came to 7 bases. Germline loops: CDR1 LGHDT, CDR2 YNNKEL (reference sequence). The CDR3 sequence is 14 residues long. In the authors' workflow: Cell counts per sample came from amplifying reference gene primers. Using immunoSEQ multiplex PCR, the repertoire was profiled, and TCRdb retains in-frame clones only, with some absent. D and trimming were read from the DNA, whereas the V and J calls and clone size are those reported in that table. The profile shows about 81,000 clones, approximately 78% of them singletons. This TCR derives from a human donor in a cohort sampled during active COVID-19. Specimen: peripheral blood. The chain uses TRBV3-1 (or the pseudogene TRBV3-2) and TRBJ2-2; D call uncertain. The CDR3 nucleotides read TGTGCCAGCAGCCAAGTGTTCCTCACCGGGGAGCTGTTTTTT. This codes for CASSQVFLTGELFF.